The sequence of this TCR beta chain was determined in a study of graft-versus-host responses after intestinal transplantation. Notes on this clone: The antigen is unknown.

V lost 6 bases, J lost 6 bases, and 6 bases stayed unmatched. The CDR3 covers 13 residues. CDR1 and CDR2 from the germline V gene are MDHEN and SYDVKM. Study-wide results and caveats: Present in recipient marrow, GvH clones included some that appeared first in ileum or blood.

Profiled with immunoSEQ multiplex PCR; TCRdb holds only in-frame clones, not every one. The profile shows 35,000 to 50,000 clones, about 94% of them singletons. The receptor was isolated from a human patient who received an intestinal transplant, so some T cells may come from the graft donor. Sequenced here: PBMCs, sampled more than 310 days after intestinal transplant. The rearrangement links TRBV28 to TRBJ2-7; 9 nucleotides match TRBD2. The CDR3 region is CASRRGRALEQYF. The CDR3 DNA reads as TGTGCCAGCAGGCGCGGGAGGGCCCTCGAGCAGTACTTC.